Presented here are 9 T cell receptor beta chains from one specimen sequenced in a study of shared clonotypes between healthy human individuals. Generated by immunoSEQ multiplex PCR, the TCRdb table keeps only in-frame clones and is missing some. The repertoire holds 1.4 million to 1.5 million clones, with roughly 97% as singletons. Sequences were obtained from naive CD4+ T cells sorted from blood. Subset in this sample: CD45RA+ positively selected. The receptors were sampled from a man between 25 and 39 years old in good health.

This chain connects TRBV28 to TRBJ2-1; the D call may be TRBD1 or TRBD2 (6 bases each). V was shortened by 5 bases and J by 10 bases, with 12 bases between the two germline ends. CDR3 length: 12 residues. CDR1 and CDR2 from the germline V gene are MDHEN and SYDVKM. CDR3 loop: CASSGGGSEQFF. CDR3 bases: TGTGCCAGCAGTGGAGGGGGTAGCGAGCAGTTCTTC. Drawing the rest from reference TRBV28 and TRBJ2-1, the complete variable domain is DVKVTQSSRYLVKRTGEKVFLECVQDMDHENMFWYRQDPGLGLRLIYFSYDVKMKEKGDIPEGYSVSREKKERFSLILESASTNQTSMYLCASSGGGSEQFFGPGTRLTVL.

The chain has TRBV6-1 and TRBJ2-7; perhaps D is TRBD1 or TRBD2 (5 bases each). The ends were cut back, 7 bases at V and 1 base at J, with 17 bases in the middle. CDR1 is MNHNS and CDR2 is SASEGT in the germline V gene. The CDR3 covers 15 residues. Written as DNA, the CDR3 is TGTGCCAGCAAAGGACGACAGCGACTATCCTACGAGCAGTACTTC. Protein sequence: CASKGRQRLSYEQYF.

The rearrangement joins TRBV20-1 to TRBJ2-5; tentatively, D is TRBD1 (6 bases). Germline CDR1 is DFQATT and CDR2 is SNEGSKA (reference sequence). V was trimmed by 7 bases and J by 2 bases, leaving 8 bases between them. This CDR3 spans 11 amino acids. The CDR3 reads CSGTDQETQYF. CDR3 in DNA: TGCAGTGGGACAGATCAAGAGACCCAGTACTTC.

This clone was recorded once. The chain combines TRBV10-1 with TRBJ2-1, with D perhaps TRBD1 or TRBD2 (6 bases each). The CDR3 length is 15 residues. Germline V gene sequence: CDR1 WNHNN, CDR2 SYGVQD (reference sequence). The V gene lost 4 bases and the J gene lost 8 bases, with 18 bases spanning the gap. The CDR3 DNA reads TGCGCCAGCAGTGGAGGGGGGACAAGGAATGATGAGCAGTTCTTC. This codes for CASSGGGTRNDEQFF.

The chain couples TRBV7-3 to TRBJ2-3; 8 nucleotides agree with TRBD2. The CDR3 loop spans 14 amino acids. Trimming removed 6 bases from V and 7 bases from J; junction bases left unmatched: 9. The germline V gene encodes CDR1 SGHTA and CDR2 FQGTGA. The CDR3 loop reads CASSFREGRNTQYF. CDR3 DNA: TGTGCCAGCAGTTTTCGGGAGGGGCGAAATACGCAGTATTTT.

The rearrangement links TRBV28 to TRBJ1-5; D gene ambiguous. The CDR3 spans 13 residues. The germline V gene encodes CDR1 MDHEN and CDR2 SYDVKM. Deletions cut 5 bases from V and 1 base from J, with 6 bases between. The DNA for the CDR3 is TGTGCCAGCAGTCGAGGGAGCAATCAGCCCCAGCATTTT. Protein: CASSRGSNQPQHF.

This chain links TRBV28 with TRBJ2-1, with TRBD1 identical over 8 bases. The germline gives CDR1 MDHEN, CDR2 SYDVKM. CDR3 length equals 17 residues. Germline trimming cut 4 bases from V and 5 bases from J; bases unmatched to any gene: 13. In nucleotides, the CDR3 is TGTGCCAGCAGTTCCCGAACGACAGGGGACTTGGACAATGAGCAGTTCTTC. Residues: CASSSRTTGDLDNEQFF.

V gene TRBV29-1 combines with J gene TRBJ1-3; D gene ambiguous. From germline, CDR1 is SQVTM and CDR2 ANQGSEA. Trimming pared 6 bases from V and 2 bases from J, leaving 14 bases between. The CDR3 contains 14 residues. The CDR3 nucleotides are TGCAGCGTCCGTGGGAGAGGGACTGGAAACACCATATATTTT. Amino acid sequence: CSVRGRGTGNTIYF.

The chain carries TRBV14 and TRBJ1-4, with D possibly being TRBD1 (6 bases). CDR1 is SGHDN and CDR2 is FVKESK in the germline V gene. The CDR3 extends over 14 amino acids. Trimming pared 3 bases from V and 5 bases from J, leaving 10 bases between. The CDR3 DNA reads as TGTGCCAGCAGCCAGAAGGGGGGGAATGAAAAACTGTTTTTT. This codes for CASSQKGGNEKLFF.